This T cell receptor beta chain emerged from a study of spatial heterogeneity in lung cancer. Overall study context: On average, each unique TCR and UMI combination appeared more than ten times in raw reads.

The V and J ends lost 0 bases and 9 bases, in that order; junction bases with no gene match: 4. CDR1 is SGHNT, CDR2 YYREEE, per germline (reference sequence). The CDR3 has 14 amino acids. Worth noting for this clonotype: Its antigen is unknown. This beta chain represents an off-target read in a library built for alpha chains; its size is of limited meaning.

On each TCR cDNA molecule, a unique molecular identifier was present. TCRdb re-analysed the 5' RACE reads in MiXCR, keeping a single row per CDR3 protein. The profile shows 7,000 to 8,500 distinct CDR3 sequences, around an eighth of them singletons. General study findings and limits: The estimate shows that only roughly 7% of tumor T cells were covered for alpha and around 12% for beta chains. Tumors with more nonsynonymous mutations had more expanded intratumoral alpha and beta TCRs.

Time point reported: sample taken at primary tumor resection. From tumor, nontumor lung or frozen PBMC, whole RNA was taken unsorted for sequencing. This chain uses TRBV5-4 with TRBJ2-1; the match to TRBD2 covers 9 bases. The sample in question was lung tumor tissue, obtained at surgery. This sequence originates from a male donor with early-stage non-small cell lung cancer. The CDR3 coding sequence is TGTGCCAGCAGCTTGGTCCTAGCGGGAAGTGAGCAGTTCTTC. This sequence encodes CASSLVLAGSEQFF. The full variable domain, in which reference TRBV5-4 and TRBJ2-1 provide the parts outside the CDR3, is ETGVTQSPTHLIKTRGQQVTLRCSSQSGHNTVSWYQQALGQGPQFIFQYYREEENGRGNFPPRFSGLQFPNYSSELNVNALELDDSALYLCASSLVLAGSEQFFGPGTRLTVL.